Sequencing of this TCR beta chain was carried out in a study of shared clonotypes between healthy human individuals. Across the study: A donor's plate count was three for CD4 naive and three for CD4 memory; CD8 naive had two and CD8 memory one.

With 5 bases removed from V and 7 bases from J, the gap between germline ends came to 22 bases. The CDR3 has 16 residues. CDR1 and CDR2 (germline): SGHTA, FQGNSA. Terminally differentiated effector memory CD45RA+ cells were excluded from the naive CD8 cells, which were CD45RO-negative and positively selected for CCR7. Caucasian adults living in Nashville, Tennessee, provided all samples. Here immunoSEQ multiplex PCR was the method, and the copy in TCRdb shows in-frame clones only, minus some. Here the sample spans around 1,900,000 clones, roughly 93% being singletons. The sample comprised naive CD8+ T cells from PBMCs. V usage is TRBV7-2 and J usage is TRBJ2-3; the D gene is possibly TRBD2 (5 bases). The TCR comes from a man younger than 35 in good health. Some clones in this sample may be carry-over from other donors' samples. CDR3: CASSPVPEGEGNTQYF. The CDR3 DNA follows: TGTGCCAGCAGCCCCGTCCCAGAGGGAGAAGGAAATACGCAGTATTTT.